What follows are 26 T cell receptor beta chains derived from one specimen sequenced in a study of blood T cell repertoires in COVID-19. The repertoire was sequenced with immunoSEQ multiplex PCR; TCRdb's copy has only in-frame clones and lacks some. The table shows 200,000 or so clones, with approximately 84% occurring only once. Specimen: peripheral blood. All receptors derive from a human donor with acute or convalescent COVID-19. The donor label of this sample is uncertain.

This chain joins TRBV9 and TRBJ2-7; 7 bases are a match to TRBD2. The germline CDR1 and CDR2 sequences are SGDLS and YYNGEE. Losses at the gene ends were 8 bases for V and 2 bases for J; bases not matched to a gene: 13. This CDR3 contains 15 residues. CDR3 sequence: CASSQSAGDAYEQYF. Here the CDR3 DNA reads TGTGCCAGTTCTCAATCTGCGGGAGATGCCTACGAGCAGTACTTC.

This chain connects TRBV9 to TRBJ2-3; D might be TRBD1 (5 bases). Germline-derived CDR1 and CDR2 are SGDLS and YYNGEE. This CDR3 contains 15 residues. V was cut by 3 bases and J by 3 bases, with 14 bases left in between. In DNA, the CDR3 is TGTGCCAGCAGCGCCATCGGGCAGGGAACAGATACGCAGTATTTT. It translates to CASSAIGQGTDTQYF.

V usage is TRBV11-2 and J usage is TRBJ2-1; 8 nucleotides line up with TRBD2. From germline, CDR1 is SGHAT and CDR2 FQNNGV. The CDR3 runs to 14 residues. Trimming at V came to 5 bases and at J to 4 bases, leaving 4 bases not matched to a gene. DNA for the CDR3: TGTGCCAGCAGCGGATCGGGGGGGTACAATGAGCAGTTCTTC. Translated, it gives CASSGSGGYNEQFF.

V is TRBV19 and J is TRBJ1-2, with D maybe TRBD1 (5 bases). Germline V CDR1 and CDR2: LNHDA, SQIVND (reference sequence). Trimming removed 0 bases at V and 0 bases at J, with 8 bases between. The CDR3 runs to 15 residues. CDR3 region: CASSIDRTSNYGYTF. CDR3 nucleotides: TGTGCCAGTAGTATAGATCGGACATCTAACTATGGCTACACCTTC.

The genes are TRBV29-1 and TRBJ2-3; D not resolved. Trimming shortened V by 4 bases and J by 4 bases, and 6 bases separated the two germline ends. The CDR3 runs 11 residues. CDR1 is SQVTM and CDR2 is ANQGSEA in the germline V gene. CDR3 residues: CSVAEADTQYF. The CDR3 nucleotides read TGCAGCGTTGCTGAGGCAGATACGCAGTATTTT.

The rearrangement joins TRBV28 to TRBJ1-6; 7 bases are a match to TRBD1. Germline CDR1 and CDR2: MDHEN and SYDVKM. This CDR3 comprises 18 residues. V was pared by 5 bases and J by 4 bases, with 14 bases of the junction left unmatched. CDR3 bases: TGTGCCAGCAGTCCCCGTCGACAGGGTTTGGTGTATAATTCACCCCTCCACTTT. Its protein product is CASSPRRQGLVYNSPLHF.

The rearrangement links TRBV7-8 to TRBJ2-7, with TRBD2 matching 7 bases. This CDR3 spans 15 amino acids. The V segment lost 5 bases and the J segment 6 bases; nucleotides outside the gene matches: 13. Germline CDR1 reads SGHVS; CDR2 reads FQNEAQ. CDR3 region: CASSTRSGSSGEQYF. CDR3 coding DNA: TGTGCCAGCAGCACAAGGTCCGGGTCTAGCGGCGAGCAGTACTTC. Using reference TRBV7-8 and TRBJ2-7 for the parts outside the CDR3, the full variable domain is GAGVSQSPRYKVAKRGQDVALRCDPISGHVSLFWYQQALGQGPEFLTYFQNEAQLDKSGLPSDRFFAERPEGSVSTLKIQRTQQEDSAVYLCASSTRSGSSGEQYFGPGTRLTVT.

V gene TRBV7-2 combines with J gene TRBJ1-6; perhaps TRBD1 as D (5 bases). Germline V gene data show CDR1 as SGHTA and CDR2 as FQGNSA. V was clipped by 4 bases and J by 5 bases, with 12 bases between them. The CDR3 loop spans 15 amino acids. The CDR3 DNA reads TGTGCCAGCAGCTCAGGTTGGGGCAATAATTCACCCCTCCACTTT. Its translation: CASSSGWGNNSPLHF. The full variable domain, with the rest looked up from reference TRBV7-2 and TRBJ1-6, is GAGVSQSPSNKVTEKGKDVELRCDPISGHTALYWYRQSLGQGLEFLIYFQGNSAPDKSGLPSDRFSAERTGGSVSTLTIQRTQQEDSAVYLCASSSGWGNNSPLHFGNGTRLTVT.

The chain uses TRBV19 and TRBJ2-2; D is perhaps TRBD1 (5 bases). Germline V gene lookup returns CDR1 LNHDA and CDR2 SQIVND (reference sequence). This CDR3 is 13 amino acids long. Trimming cost V 7 bases and J 4 bases, with 10 bases left between them. The CDR3: CASTSQGTGELFF. CDR3 bases: TGTGCCAGTACCAGCCAGGGCACCGGGGAGCTGTTTTTT.

The J gene is TRBJ1-2, the V gene TRBV21-1; TRBD1 is taken as the D call from the table, unchecked against the DNA. TRBV21-1 is deemed a pseudogene. The CDR3 totals 16 residues. The CDR3 region has the DNA TGTGCCAGCAGCAAAGGGGTCCAGGGGGTGAACTATGGCTACACCTTC. Translated: CASSKGVQGVNYGYTF.

This chain joins TRBV19 and TRBJ1-5, with a possible D match to TRBD1 (6 bases). Looked up from germline, CDR1 is LNHDA and CDR2 is SQIVND (reference sequence). The V gene lost 7 bases and the J gene lost 3 bases, with 10 bases spanning the gap. The CDR3 consists of 13 residues. For the CDR3, the DNA is TGTGCCAGTACGAACAGGGACAATCAGCCCCAGCATTTT. It is translated as CASTNRDNQPQHF.

The chain links TRBV4-2 to TRBJ1-1; TRBD1 is a possible D gene (5 bases). The V end was cut by 3 bases, the J end by 1 base, with 12 bases between. The CDR3 runs 15 residues. Germline V gene data show CDR1 as LGHNA and CDR2 as YNFKEQ. The CDR3 DNA sequence: TGTGCCAGCAGCCACATGGACACGGCGAACACTGAAGCTTTCTTT. Translation: CASSHMDTANTEAFF.

The chain combines TRBV7-2 with TRBJ2-5; 7 nucleotides agree with TRBD2. V dropped 8 bases and J dropped 3; count of bases not matched to a gene: 12. The CDR3 runs to 15 residues. Germline lookup yields CDR1 SGHTA and CDR2 FQGNSA. In DNA form, the CDR3 reads TGTGCCAGCTCAGGCGGGACTACAACGAAAGAGACCCAGTACTTC. Its protein is CASSGGTTTKETQYF. The full variable domain, its missing parts supplied by reference TRBV7-2 and TRBJ2-5, is GAGVSQSPSNKVTEKGKDVELRCDPISGHTALYWYRQSLGQGLEFLIYFQGNSAPDKSGLPSDRFSAERTGGSVSTLTIQRTQQEDSAVYLCASSGGTTTKETQYFGPGTRLLVL.

The chain carries TRBV10-3 and TRBJ1-2; D unresolved. Germline V lookup: CDR1 ENHRY, CDR2 SYGVKD. Trimming removed 2 bases from V and 2 bases from J, with 6 bases in between. This CDR3 contains 13 residues. In DNA, the CDR3 is TGTGCCATCAGTGAGGCGGGGAACTATGGCTACACCTTC. It specifies CAISEAGNYGYTF.

This rearrangement joins TRBV5-1 to TRBJ2-1; D gene ambiguous. The V end lost 5 bases, the J end lost 0 bases, and 15 bases lay between the germline ends. CDR3 length: 16 amino acids. Germline CDR1 is SGHRS and CDR2 is YFSETQ. CDR3 nucleotide sequence: TGCGCCAGCAGTGCCTCCAGCGCGCCCTCCTACAATGAGCAGTTCTTC. The encoded protein is CASSASSAPSYNEQFF.

The CDR3 nucleotides read TGTGCCAGCTCACCCGTCCGGGGAAATCAGCCCCAGCATTTT. This gives the protein CASSPVRGNQPQHF. The V and J genes are TRBV18 and TRBJ1-5, with D uncertain. The CDR3 contains 14 residues. From germline, CDR1 is KGHSH and CDR2 LQKENI. V lost 3 bases and J 4 bases, leaving 10 bases between the germline ends.

This chain joins TRBV21-1 and TRBJ1-4. TRBV21-1 is classified as a pseudogene. The CDR3 is 15 residues long. The CDR3 reads CASTPEGGLDEKLFF. The DNA for the CDR3 is TGTGCCAGCACCCCAGAGGGGGGGCTGGATGAAAAACTGTTTTTT.

The chain joins TRBV11-2 to TRBJ1-3; no clear D gene. Germline CDR1 and CDR2: SGHAT and FQNNGV. There are 15 residues in the CDR3. Trimming took 0 bases from V and 0 from J, leaving 6 bases between them. In DNA, the CDR3 is TGTGCCAGCAGCTTAGAGTGGAGCTCTGGAAACACCATATATTTT. It encodes CASSLEWSSGNTIYF.

J is TRBJ2-3 and V is TRBV5-1, with TRBD2 matching 10 bases. CDR3 length: 19 residues. J gave up 1 base and V 0 bases, and 11 bases lay outside the gene matches. CDR1 and CDR2 (germline): SGHRS, YFSETQ. The CDR3 is CASSLEASGRGGRTDTQYF. Here the CDR3 DNA reads TGCGCCAGCAGCTTGGAGGCTAGCGGGAGAGGGGGACGCACAGATACGCAGTATTTT.

The rearrangement uses TRBV30 and TRBJ1-2, with TRBD1 identical over 7 bases. This CDR3 region has 15 residues. From germline, CDR1 is GTSNPN and CDR2 SVGIG (reference sequence). The V and J ends lost 2 bases and 1 base, in that order; junction bases with no gene match: 7. The CDR3 DNA sequence: TGTGCCTGGAGTCATGGGACAGACTTTAACTATGGCTACACCTTC. Its protein is CAWSHGTDFNYGYTF. Variable domain in full (rest from reference TRBV30 and TRBJ1-2): SQTIHQWPATLVQPVGSPLSLECTVEGTSNPNLYWYRQAAGRGLQLLFYSVGIGQISSEVPQNLSASRPQDRQFILSSKKLLLSDSGFYLCAWSHGTDFNYGYTFGSGTRLTVV.

V gene TRBV10-3 combines with J gene TRBJ2-7; 13 bases agree with TRBD2. Germline-derived CDR1 and CDR2 are ENHRY and SYGVKD. After removal of 3 bases from V and 0 bases from J, the junction contained 2 bases not matched to a gene. CDR3 length: 16 residues. The CDR3 spells CAISDGLAGVSYEQYF. As DNA, the CDR3 is TGTGCCATCAGTGACGGACTAGCGGGAGTCTCCTACGAGCAGTACTTC.

V is TRBV4-2 and J is TRBJ2-6; D possibly corresponds to TRBD1 (7 bases). This CDR3 has 19 residues. Per germline, CDR1 LGHNA and CDR2 YNFKEQ. The V gene lost 0 bases and the J gene lost 1 base, with 16 bases spanning the gap. CDR3 bases: TGTGCCAGCAGCCAAGAATGGGCGGGACAGTCGTCTGGGGCCAACGTCCTGACTTTC. Translating gives CASSQEWAGQSSGANVLTF.

This sequence joins TRBV29-1 and TRBJ1-1; D remains ambiguous. The length of the CDR3 is 14 residues. The germline gives CDR1 SQVTM, CDR2 ANQGSEA. Trimming took off 3 bases at V and 2 bases at J, with 13 bases between the two ends. CDR3 DNA sequence: TGCAGCGTTGAGGGCCCCACTCTAAACACTGAAGCTTTCTTT. Translating gives CSVEGPTLNTEAFF.

The chain is built from TRBV19 and TRBJ1-1; the match to TRBD1 covers 8 bases. From germline, CDR1 is LNHDA and CDR2 SQIVND (reference sequence). The CDR3 has 14 residues. V was clipped by 5 bases and J by 5 bases; unmatched bases: 7. The CDR3 region is CASSARQGLTEAFF. The DNA for the CDR3 is TGTGCCAGTAGTGCTCGACAGGGGTTGACTGAAGCTTTCTTT.

CDR3 coding DNA: TGTGCCAGCAGCTGGAGGAACACTGAAGCTTTCTTT. It codes for CASSWRNTEAFF. This chain uses TRBV7-9 with TRBJ1-1; D call uncertain. This CDR3 contains 12 residues. CDR1 is SEHNR and CDR2 is FQNEAQ in the germline V gene (reference sequence). Trimming shortened V by 4 bases and J by 1 base, and 4 bases separated the two germline ends.

CDR3 protein: CASSLASGGSSYNEQFF. For the CDR3, the DNA is TGTGCCAGCAGCTTGGCTAGCGGAGGAAGCTCCTACAATGAGCAGTTCTTC. V gene TRBV5-5 combines with J gene TRBJ2-1; 7 positions agree with TRBD2. V trimming: 0 bases; J trimming: 0 bases; junction bases outside the gene matches: 6. Germline V gives CDR1 SGHKS, CDR2 YYEKEE (reference sequence). The CDR3 totals 17 residues.